Here is one T cell receptor beta chain with its context. TCRdb's copy holds only in-frame clones and misses some; the assay was immunoSEQ multiplex PCR. This repertoire shows approximately 70,000 clones, over 80% found once; its top ten account for about 0.45%. The germline CDR1 and CDR2 sequences are SGDLS and YYNGEE. The ends were cut back, 0 bases at V and 7 bases at J, with 11 bases in the middle. CDR3 length: 13 residues. This sample was included in a study of T cell changes during pregnancy in multiple sclerosis. The source was CD4+ T cells from peripheral blood mononuclear cells, collected before pregnancy. This clonotype was sampled from a female donor with multiple sclerosis, enrolled in a pregnancy study. V is TRBV9 and J is TRBJ2-7; the D gene is possibly TRBD2 (5 bases). The CDR3 loop reads CASSVDPSGEQYF. The CDR3 DNA reads TGTGCCAGCAGCGTAGACCCATCGGGGGAGCAGTACTTC.